This TCR beta chain stems from a study of response to subunit inactivated influenza vaccine (dated by TCRdb to the late 2010s). As for the study more broadly: Deep quantitative profiling of the T cell receptor repertoire was used in the study to follow responses to a trivalent subunit inactivated influenza vaccine.

This clonotype turned up a few times. Its specific antigen is unknown. Nothing much larger sits one base from this clone, and base qualities are not available. The research as a whole found: The authors suggested that each seasonal influenza vaccination may recruit only a limited number of new T cells.

Library prep was done by RT-PCR. The sequencer listed for this sample is Illumina HiSeq 2500. The public reads were reprocessed in TCRdb via fastp at Q25 and MiXCR, keeping in-frame beta chains. Each CDR3 protein appears once, grouped with its most common genes and DNA. Present in this sample are approximately 500,000 distinct CDR3 sequences, 12% to 15% of which were seen just once. Together, the top ten hold around 10% of the sample. The source is a man in his fifties who received an inactivated influenza vaccine. Donor details come from another sample of the same person, matched by shared clones. The sample here was PBMCs from blood, taken about 11 days after vaccination.

Here is the DNA: TGTGCCAGCAGCTTGGTGTCTGCCAGGGACATTCAGTACTTC. Its protein reads: CASSLVSARDIQYF. The rearrangement combines TRBV5-6 with TRBJ2-4; tentative D gene TRBD1, with 5 bases matching. Including cysteine and phenylalanine, the CDR3 has 14 amino acids. The only DNA kept is the CDR3, 42 bases in frame from the first base. Trimming takes 0 bases from V and 8 bases from J, and the germline ends sit 12 bases apart. Reading the germline V gene gives CDR1 SGHDT and CDR2 YYEEEE.